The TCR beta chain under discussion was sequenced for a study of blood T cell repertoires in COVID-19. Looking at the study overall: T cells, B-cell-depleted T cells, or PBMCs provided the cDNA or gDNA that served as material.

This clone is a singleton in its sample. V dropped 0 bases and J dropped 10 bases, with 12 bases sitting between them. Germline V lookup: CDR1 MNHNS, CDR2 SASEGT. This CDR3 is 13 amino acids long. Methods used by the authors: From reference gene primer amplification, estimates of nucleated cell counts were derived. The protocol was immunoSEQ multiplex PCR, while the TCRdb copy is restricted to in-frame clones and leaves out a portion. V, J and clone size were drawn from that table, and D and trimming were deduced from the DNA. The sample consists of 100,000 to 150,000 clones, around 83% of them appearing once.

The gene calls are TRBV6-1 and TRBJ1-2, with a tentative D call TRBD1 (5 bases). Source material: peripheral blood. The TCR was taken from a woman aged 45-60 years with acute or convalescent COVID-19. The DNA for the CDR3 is TGTGCCAGCAGTGAAGCCCGACAGACCCACTACACCTTC. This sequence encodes CASSEARQTHYTF.